The 10 T cell receptor beta chains below were found in one sample sequenced in a study of PD-1 blockade in classical Hodgkin lymphoma. As to time point: newly diagnosed, previously untreated cHL patient sample. Through magnetic negative selection, CD8+ T cells were separated from PBMCs that had been thawed. TCRdb's copy holds only in-frame clones and misses some; the assay was immunoSEQ multiplex PCR. The sample lists 11,000 to 15,000 clones; 90% to 95% were seen once. Sequencing was performed on CD8+ T cells from blood. Every receptor here comes from a human donor with classical Hodgkin lymphoma.

This rearrangement joins TRBV7-9 to TRBJ2-1; 13 bases line up with TRBD2. The germline V gene encodes CDR1 SEHNR and CDR2 FQNEAQ (reference sequence). This CDR3 has 19 residues. The J segment lost 5 bases and the V segment lost 4 bases, leaving 14 bases of the junction unmatched. The DNA of the CDR3 is TGTGCCAGCAGCTCCGGACGGGGACTAGCGGGAAGAAGCGACAATGAGCAGTTCTTC. Its protein product is CASSSGRGLAGRSDNEQFF.

The V gene is TRBV15, the J gene TRBJ2-7; TRBD1 aligns across 10 bases. Germline CDR1 LNHNV, CDR2 YYDKDF (reference sequence). CDR3 length equals 13 residues. V lost 6 bases, J lost 5 bases, and 4 bases stayed unmatched. The CDR3 sequence is CATRGQGPDEQYF. In nucleotides, the CDR3 is TGTGCCACCAGGGGACAGGGGCCAGACGAGCAGTACTTC.

The rearrangement uses TRBV5-6 and TRBJ1-1, with 7 bases lining up with TRBD1. Germline V gives CDR1 SGHDT, CDR2 YYEEEE. Unmatched junction bases numbered 9, after V lost 1 base and J lost 0 bases. The CDR3 covers 17 residues. Here the CDR3 reads CASSLLGQSYMNTEAFF. The CDR3 coding sequence is TGTGCCAGCAGCTTGCTGGGACAGTCGTATATGAACACTGAAGCTTTCTTT. Together with reference TRBV5-6 and TRBJ1-1, the CDR3 gives the full variable domain: DAGVTQSPTHLIKTRGQQVTLRCSPKSGHDTVSWYQQALGQGPQFIFQYYEEEERQRGNFPDRFSGHQFPNYSSELNVNALLLGDSALYLCASSLLGQSYMNTEAFFGQGTRLTVV.

The V and J genes are TRBV28 and TRBJ2-3, with 9 nucleotides matching TRBD2. The CDR3 extends over 15 amino acids. Germline trimming cut 3 bases from V and 2 bases from J; bases unmatched to any gene: 3. The V gene's germline CDR1 is MDHEN and CDR2 SYDVKM. This chain's CDR3 is CASSLREGHTDTQYF. The CDR3 region has the DNA TGTGCCAGCAGTTTGCGGGAGGGCCACACAGATACGCAGTATTTT. The full variable domain, with the rest looked up from reference TRBV28 and TRBJ2-3, is DVKVTQSSRYLVKRTGEKVFLECVQDMDHENMFWYRQDPGLGLRLIYFSYDVKMKEKGDIPEGYSVSREKKERFSLILESASTNQTSMYLCASSLREGHTDTQYFGPGTRLTVL.

The CDR3 sequence is CASSLVKRGSETQYF. Written as DNA, the CDR3 is TGTGCCAGCAGCTTGGTAAAACGGGGTTCAGAGACCCAGTACTTC. The chain links TRBV5-6 to TRBJ2-5, with TRBD2 as a possible D gene (5 bases). CDR3 length: 15 residues. Germline V lookup: CDR1 SGHDT, CDR2 YYEEEE. Trimming removed 0 bases from V and 4 bases from J, with 13 bases in between.

The J gene is TRBJ2-5, the V gene TRBV7-6, with 7 bases that match TRBD1. The CDR3 is made up of 17 amino acids. Per germline, CDR1 SGHVS and CDR2 FNYEAQ. V lost 2 bases and J lost 1; bases outside the gene matches: 10. The CDR3 sequence is CASSLPPSDRVQETQYF. CDR3 nucleotide sequence: TGTGCCAGCAGCTTACCCCCGTCTGACAGGGTCCAAGAGACCCAGTACTTC.

V gene TRBV6-1 combines with J gene TRBJ1-1; D not resolved. Germline lookup yields CDR1 MNHNS and CDR2 SASEGT. The V gene lost 6 bases and the J gene lost 1 base, with 9 bases spanning the gap. The CDR3 runs 13 residues. CDR3 nucleotide sequence: TGTGCCAGCAGCGCGTCAGAGAACACTGAAGCTTTCTTT. Residues: CASSASENTEAFF.

V and J are TRBV19 and TRBJ2-1; TRBD2 agrees at 8 bases. Germline V gene data show CDR1 as LNHDA and CDR2 as SQIVND (reference sequence). The V segment lost 4 bases and the J segment 7 bases; nucleotides outside the gene matches: 6. The CDR3 spans 14 residues. CDR3 amino acids: CASSNTGGRNEQFF. CDR3 coding DNA: TGTGCCAGTAGTAATACGGGAGGGAGGAATGAGCAGTTCTTC.

V is TRBV28 and J is TRBJ1-1; D not certain. CDR1 and CDR2 from the germline V gene are MDHEN and SYDVKM. Trimming pared 6 bases from V and 1 base from J, leaving 24 bases between. The CDR3 covers 18 residues. This CDR3 is CASSFPTADFARNTEAFF. The DNA for the CDR3 is TGTGCCAGCAGCTTCCCGACGGCCGACTTTGCGAGGAACACTGAAGCTTTCTTT.

The CDR3 protein is CASNMGKEMGEQYF. DNA for the CDR3: TGTGCCAGTAATATGGGGAAGGAGATGGGGGAGCAGTACTTC. This chain links TRBV19 with TRBJ2-7; D ambiguous. In germline, CDR1 is LNHDA, CDR2 SQIVND (reference sequence). The CDR3 length is 14 residues. The germline V and J ends were trimmed by 7 bases and 7 bases, with 20 bases remaining between them.